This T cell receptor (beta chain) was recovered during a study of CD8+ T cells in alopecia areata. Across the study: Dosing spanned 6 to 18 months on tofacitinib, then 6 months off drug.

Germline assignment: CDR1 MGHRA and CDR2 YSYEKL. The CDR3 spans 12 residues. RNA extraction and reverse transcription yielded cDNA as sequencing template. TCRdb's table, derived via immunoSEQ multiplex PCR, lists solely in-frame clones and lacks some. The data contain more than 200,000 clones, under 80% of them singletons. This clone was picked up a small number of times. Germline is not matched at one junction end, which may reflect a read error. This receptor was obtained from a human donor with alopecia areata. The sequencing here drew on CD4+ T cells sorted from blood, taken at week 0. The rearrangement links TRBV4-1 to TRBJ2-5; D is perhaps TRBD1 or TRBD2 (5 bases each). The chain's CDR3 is CASSQDGGRRDF. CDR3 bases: TGCGCCAGCAGCCAAGATGGCGGGCGCAGGGACTTC.